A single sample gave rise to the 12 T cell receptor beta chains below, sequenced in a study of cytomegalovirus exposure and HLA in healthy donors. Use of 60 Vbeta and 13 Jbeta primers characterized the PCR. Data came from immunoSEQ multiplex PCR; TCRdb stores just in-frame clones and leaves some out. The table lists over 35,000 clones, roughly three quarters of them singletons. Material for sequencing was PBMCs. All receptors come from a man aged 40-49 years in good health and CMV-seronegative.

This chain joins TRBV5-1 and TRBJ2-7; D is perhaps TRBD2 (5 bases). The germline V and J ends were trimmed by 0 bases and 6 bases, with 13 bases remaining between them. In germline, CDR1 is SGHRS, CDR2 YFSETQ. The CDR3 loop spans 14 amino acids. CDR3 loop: CASSLGSGFSEQYF. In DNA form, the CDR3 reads TGCGCCAGCAGCTTGGGGTCGGGGTTCTCCGAGCAGTACTTC.

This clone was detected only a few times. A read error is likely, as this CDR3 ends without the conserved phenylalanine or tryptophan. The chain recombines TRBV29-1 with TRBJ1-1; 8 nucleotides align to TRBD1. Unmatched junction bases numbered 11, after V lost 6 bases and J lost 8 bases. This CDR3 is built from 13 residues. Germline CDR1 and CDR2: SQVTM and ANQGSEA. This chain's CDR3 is CSVSQGDGTEAFV. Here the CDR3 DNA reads TGCAGCGTGTCACAGGGGGACGGAACCGAAGCTTTCGTT.

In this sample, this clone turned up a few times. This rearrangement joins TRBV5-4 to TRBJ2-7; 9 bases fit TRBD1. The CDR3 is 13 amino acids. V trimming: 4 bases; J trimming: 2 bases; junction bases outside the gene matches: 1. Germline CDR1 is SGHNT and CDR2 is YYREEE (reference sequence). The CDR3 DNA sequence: TGTGCCAGCAGCCGACAGGGGGCCTACGAGCAGTACTTC. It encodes CASSRQGAYEQYF.

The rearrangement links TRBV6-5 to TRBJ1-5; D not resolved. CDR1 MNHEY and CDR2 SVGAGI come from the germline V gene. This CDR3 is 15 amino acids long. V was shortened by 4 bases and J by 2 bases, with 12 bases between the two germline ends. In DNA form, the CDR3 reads TGTGCCAGCAGTTTCTCCCAAGGAGGCAATCAGCCCCAGCATTTT. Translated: CASSFSQGGNQPQHF.

The CDR3 DNA is TGTGCCTGGAGTAGGACAGGCCCCCGGGAGACCCAGTACTTC. It specifies CAWSRTGPRETQYF. The rearrangement uses TRBV30 and TRBJ2-5; 7 bases match TRBD1. Trimming at V came to 2 bases and at J to 5 bases, leaving 8 bases not matched to a gene. Per germline, CDR1 GTSNPN and CDR2 SVGIG (reference sequence). The CDR3 contains 14 residues.

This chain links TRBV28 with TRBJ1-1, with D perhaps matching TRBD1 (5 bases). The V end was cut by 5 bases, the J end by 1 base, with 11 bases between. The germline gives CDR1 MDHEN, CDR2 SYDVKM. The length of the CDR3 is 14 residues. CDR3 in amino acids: CASSRQLENTEAFF. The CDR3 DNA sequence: TGTGCCAGCAGTAGACAGCTTGAGAACACTGAAGCTTTCTTT.

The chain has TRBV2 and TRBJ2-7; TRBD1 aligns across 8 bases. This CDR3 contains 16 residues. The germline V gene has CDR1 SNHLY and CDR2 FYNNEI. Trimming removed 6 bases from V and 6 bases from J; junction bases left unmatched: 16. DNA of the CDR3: TGTGCCAGCAGGGTTTCCCGGGACAGGTCCCCCGTCGAGCAGTACTTC. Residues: CASRVSRDRSPVEQYF.

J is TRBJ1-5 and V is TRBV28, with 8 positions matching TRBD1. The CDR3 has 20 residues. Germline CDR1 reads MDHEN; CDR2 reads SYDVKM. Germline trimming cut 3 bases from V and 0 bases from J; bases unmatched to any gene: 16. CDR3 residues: CASSFPHRGLEGYSNQPQHF. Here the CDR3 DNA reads TGTGCCAGCAGTTTCCCTCACAGGGGGTTGGAGGGGTATAGCAATCAGCCCCAGCATTTT.

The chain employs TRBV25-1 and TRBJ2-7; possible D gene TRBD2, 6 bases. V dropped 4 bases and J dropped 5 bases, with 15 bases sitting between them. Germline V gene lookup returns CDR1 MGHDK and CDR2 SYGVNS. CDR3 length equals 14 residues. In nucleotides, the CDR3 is TGTGCCAGCAGTGGGGAGGCGGGCTTTAACGAGCAGTACTTC. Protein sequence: CASSGEAGFNEQYF.

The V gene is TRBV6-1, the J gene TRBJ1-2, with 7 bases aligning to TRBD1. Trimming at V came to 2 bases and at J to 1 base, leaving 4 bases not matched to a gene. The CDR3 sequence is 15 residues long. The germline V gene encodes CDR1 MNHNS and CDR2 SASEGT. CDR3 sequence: CASSELGQINYGYTF. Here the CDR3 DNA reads TGTGCCAGCAGTGAACTGGGACAGATTAACTATGGCTACACCTTC.

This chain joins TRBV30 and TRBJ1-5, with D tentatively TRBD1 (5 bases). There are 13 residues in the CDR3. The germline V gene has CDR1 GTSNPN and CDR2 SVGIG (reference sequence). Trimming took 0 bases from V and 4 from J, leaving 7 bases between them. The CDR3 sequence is CAWSVGGNQPQHF. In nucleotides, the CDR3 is TGTGCCTGGAGTGTGGGGGGGAATCAGCCCCAGCATTTT.

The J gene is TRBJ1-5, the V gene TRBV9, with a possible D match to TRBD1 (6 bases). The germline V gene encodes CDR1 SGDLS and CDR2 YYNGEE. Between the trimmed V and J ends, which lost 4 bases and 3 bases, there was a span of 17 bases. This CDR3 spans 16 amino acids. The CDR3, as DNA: TGTGCCAGCAGCCCGGGGGGGCAGGGCGTCAATCAGCCCCAGCATTTT. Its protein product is CASSPGGQGVNQPQHF. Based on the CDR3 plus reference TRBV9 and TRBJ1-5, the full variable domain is DSGVTQTPKHLITATGQRVTLRCSPRSGDLSVYWYQQSLDQGLQFLIQYYNGEERAKGNILERFSAQQFPDLHSELNLSSLELGDSALYFCASSPGGQGVNQPQHFGDGTRLSIL.